Below are 21 T cell receptor beta chains sequenced from a single sample in a study of technical replicates of blood from a handful of donors. The data were produced by immunoSEQ multiplex PCR, yet TCRdb's version contains in-frame clones alone and is incomplete. The table has around 80,000 clones, 95% to 98% seen once; the top ten hold around 0.15%. The sample was T cells isolated from PBMCs. All receptors derive from a human donor in good health.

The chain couples TRBV10-3 to TRBJ1-1; no clear D. The CDR3 spans 15 residues. Germline V CDR1 and CDR2: ENHRY, SYGVKD. V was trimmed by 0 bases and J by 2 bases, leaving 10 bases between them. In nucleotides, the CDR3 is TGTGCCATCAGTGAGTCGATTCCGGGAAACACTGAAGCTTTCTTT. Amino acids: CAISESIPGNTEAFF.

The chain recombines TRBV7-9 with TRBJ2-3, with D unresolved. The length of the CDR3 is 13 residues. The V end lost 10 bases, the J end lost 5 bases, and 16 bases lay between the germline ends. In germline, CDR1 is SEHNR, CDR2 FQNEAQ (reference sequence). The CDR3 reads CAIEAPAVDTQYF. The CDR3 coding sequence is TGTGCCATCGAAGCCCCCGCGGTAGATACGCAGTATTTT.

This rearrangement joins TRBV5-1 to TRBJ2-7; tentative D call: TRBD2 (6 bases). The CDR3 is made up of 13 amino acids. Germline values: CDR1 SGHRS, CDR2 YFSETQ. The V end was cut by 0 bases, the J end by 3 bases, with 7 bases between. The DNA for the CDR3 is TGCGCCAGCAGCTTGGGGGGGGACTACGAGCAGTACTTC. The encoded protein is CASSLGGDYEQYF.

The chain joins TRBV2 to TRBJ2-6; D may be TRBD2 (5 bases). The V end was cut by 8 bases, the J end by 0 bases, with 8 bases between. The CDR3 consists of 14 residues. From germline, CDR1 is SNHLY and CDR2 FYNNEI. CDR3 sequence (DNA): TGTGCCAGCGGACTTGGCTCTGGGGCCAACGTCCTGACTTTC. This sequence encodes CASGLGSGANVLTF.

This clone has more than one count but fewer than ten. This chain joins TRBV28 and TRBJ2-2, with 10 nucleotides matching TRBD1. This CDR3 is 18 amino acids long. Looked up from germline, CDR1 is MDHEN and CDR2 is SYDVKM. V shed 1 base and J 3 bases; nucleotides not matched to a gene: 8. CDR3 bases: TGTGCCAGCAGTTTATTTCCCGACAGGGGGCGAGACACCGGGGAGCTGTTTTTT. Its protein is CASSLFPDRGRDTGELFF.

V and J are TRBV4-1 and TRBJ1-4, with 7 bases identical to TRBD1. The length of the CDR3 is 15 residues. V was clipped by 4 bases and J by 4 bases; unmatched bases: 6. The germline gives CDR1 MGHRA, CDR2 YSYEKL. As DNA, the CDR3 is TGCGCCAGCAGCCCCCGGCAGGGGGGTAATGAAAAACTGTTTTTT. It yields the protein CASSPRQGGNEKLFF.

The chain links TRBV5-1 to TRBJ2-7, with 8 bases fitting TRBD1. The V and J ends lost 4 bases and 5 bases, in that order; junction bases with no gene match: 8. The CDR3 loop spans 14 amino acids. Germline-derived CDR1 and CDR2 are SGHRS and YFSETQ. The CDR3 sequence is CASSPGTGPNEQYF. The CDR3 coding sequence is TGCGCCAGCAGCCCTGGGACAGGTCCGAACGAGCAGTACTTC.

The J gene is TRBJ1-1, the V gene TRBV18; D might be TRBD1 (5 bases). CDR1 and CDR2 from the germline V gene are KGHSH and LQKENI. V was pared by 4 bases and J by 4 bases, with 13 bases between. CDR3 length: 14 amino acids. CDR3 region: CASSLQEGGTEAFF. The DNA for the CDR3 is TGTGCCAGCTCACTACAGGAGGGAGGCACTGAAGCTTTCTTT. Together with reference TRBV18 and TRBJ1-1, the CDR3 gives the full variable domain: NAGVMQNPRHLVRRRGQEARLRCSPMKGHSHVYWYRQLPEEGLKFMVYLQKENIIDESGMPKERFSAEFPKEGPSILRIQQVVRGDSAAYFCASSLQEGGTEAFFGQGTRLTVV.

The chain has TRBV4-1 and TRBJ2-7, with D perhaps matching TRBD2 (5 bases). There are 15 residues in the CDR3. CDR1 is MGHRA, CDR2 YSYEKL, per germline. Trimming cost V 1 base and J 2 bases, with 12 bases left between them. The CDR3: CASSQASGSPYEQYF. The CDR3 nucleotides read TGCGCCAGCAGCCAAGCGAGCGGAAGCCCCTACGAGCAGTACTTC.

The J gene is TRBJ1-6, the V gene TRBV6-5, with 10 nucleotides matching TRBD1. Per germline, CDR1 MNHEY and CDR2 SVGAGI. The CDR3 loop spans 14 amino acids. Germline trimming cut 6 bases from V and 14 bases from J; bases unmatched to any gene: 10. Here the CDR3 reads CASSRTGGWGTLHF. DNA of the CDR3: TGTGCCAGCAGCCGGACAGGGGGATGGGGCACCCTCCACTTT.

The chain employs TRBV18 and TRBJ1-4; 8 positions agree with TRBD1. V trimming: 3 bases; J trimming: 4 bases; junction bases outside the gene matches: 4. In germline, CDR1 is KGHSH, CDR2 LQKENI. The CDR3 spans 15 residues. CDR3 in amino acids: CASSPGTGGNEKLFF. The CDR3 DNA is TGTGCCAGCTCACCCGGGACAGGCGGTAATGAAAAACTGTTTTTT.

The CDR3 loop reads CATSMEPGDGANVLTF. DNA of the CDR3: TGTGCCACCAGCATGGAGCCCGGGGATGGGGCCAACGTCCTGACTTTC. The chain links TRBV15 to TRBJ2-6; weak D call: TRBD2 (5 bases). The CDR3 spans 16 residues. With 4 bases removed from V and 3 bases from J, the gap between germline ends came to 13 bases. Germline assignment: CDR1 LNHNV and CDR2 YYDKDF (reference sequence).

The genes are TRBV7-9 and TRBJ2-5; D perhaps matches TRBD2 (5 bases). CDR3 length: 15 amino acids. Deletions cut 5 bases from V and 6 bases from J, with 19 bases between. In germline, CDR1 is SEHNR, CDR2 FQNEAQ (reference sequence). In DNA, the CDR3 is TGTGCCAGCAGCCAACTAGTTTGGGGAGTGCAGACCCAGTACTTC. As protein: CASSQLVWGVQTQYF.

This chain uses TRBV12-5 with TRBJ1-1; 8 positions match TRBD1. With V trimmed by 3 bases and J by 6 bases, 3 bases remained unmatched. The CDR3 covers 13 residues. Looked up from germline, CDR1 is LGHNT and CDR2 is FRNRAP. CDR3 in DNA: TGTGCTAGTGGTTTTCCAGGGGGCCCTGAAGCTTTCTTT. Its protein product is CASGFPGGPEAFF.

The chain recombines TRBV4-1 with TRBJ2-3; weak D call: TRBD2 (5 bases). Germline CDR1 MGHRA, CDR2 YSYEKL. V dropped 2 bases and J dropped 2 bases, with 8 bases sitting between them. The CDR3 consists of 14 residues. The CDR3 protein is CASSQRTVTDTQYF. In DNA form, the CDR3 reads TGCGCCAGCAGCCAACGGACTGTCACAGATACGCAGTATTTT.

The rearrangement joins TRBV15 to TRBJ2-1; weak D call: TRBD1 (7 bases). V dropped 7 bases and J dropped 7 bases, with 26 bases sitting between them. Germline V gene sequence: CDR1 LNHNV, CDR2 YYDKDF (reference sequence). The CDR3 contains 17 residues. The CDR3 DNA reads TGTGCCACCACCCCACTCGAGGGGAATCCAGGGGGGAATGAGCAGTTCTTC. Protein product: CATTPLEGNPGGNEQFF.

The rearrangement joins TRBV2 to TRBJ2-7, with TRBD1 matching over 8 bases. The CDR3 has 17 amino acids. Germline V gene sequence: CDR1 SNHLY, CDR2 FYNNEI. After removal of 4 bases from V and 3 bases from J, the junction contained 14 bases not matched to a gene. The CDR3 DNA is TGTGCCAGCAGTGGTGGGGAGGACAGGGAACGGGGCTACGAGCAGTACTTC. This sequence encodes CASSGGEDRERGYEQYF.

The chain uses TRBV7-6 and TRBJ2-5; a weak D match, TRBD1 (6 bases). Germline CDR1 SGHVS, CDR2 FNYEAQ. Trimming took off 5 bases at V and 2 bases at J, with 12 bases between the two ends. The CDR3 runs to 14 residues. CDR3 sequence: CASSRGQNQETQYF. The CDR3 region has the DNA TGTGCCAGCAGCAGAGGACAGAATCAAGAGACCCAGTACTTC.

The chain employs TRBV27 and TRBJ2-7; D might be TRBD1 (6 bases). From germline, CDR1 is MNHEY and CDR2 SMNVEV (reference sequence). V lost 2 bases to trimming and J lost 2 bases, with 10 bases between them. The CDR3 consists of 14 residues. The CDR3 nucleotides read TGTGCCAGCAGTTTAGGAACAGGGCCCTACGAGCAGTACTTC. Protein sequence: CASSLGTGPYEQYF.

The V gene is TRBV9, the J gene TRBJ1-1, with D tentatively TRBD1 (5 bases). Germline V gene lookup returns CDR1 SGDLS and CDR2 YYNGEE. Trimming cost V 0 bases and J 1 base, with 10 bases left between them. CDR3 length equals 15 residues. The CDR3 region is CASSVEGFANTEAFF. The CDR3 nucleotides read TGTGCCAGCAGCGTAGAGGGGTTCGCGAACACTGAAGCTTTCTTT. The full variable domain, completed using reference TRBV9 and TRBJ1-1, is DSGVTQTPKHLITATGQRVTLRCSPRSGDLSVYWYQQSLDQGLQFLIQYYNGEERAKGNILERFSAQQFPDLHSELNLSSLELGDSALYFCASSVEGFANTEAFFGQGTRLTVV.

V usage is TRBV4-1 and J usage is TRBJ1-5; 8 bases map to TRBD1. Looked up from germline, CDR1 is MGHRA and CDR2 is YSYEKL. CDR3 length: 19 residues. The V gene end was trimmed by 3 bases and the J gene end by 1 base; junction bases not matched to a gene: 14. CDR3 sequence (DNA): TGCGCCAGCAGCCAGGGATACTGGACAGGGAGCTACAGCAATCAGCCCCAGCATTTT. It translates to CASSQGYWTGSYSNQPQHF.